A single sample gave rise to the 26 T cell receptor beta chains below, sequenced in a study of blood T cells in healthy people across ages. The use of a sample-barcoded 5' primer and a J-beta primer mix characterized a second PCR of roughly 6 to 12 cycles. TCRdb itself ran the 5' RACE reads through MiXCR, one entry per CDR3 protein. The sample lists approximately 1,000,000 distinct CDR3 sequences; roughly two fifths were seen once. The sequenced material came from blood. These receptors originate from a man aged 18 to 35 in good health.

Only a few counts were recorded for this clonotype. The chain has TRBV7-2 and TRBJ2-7, with D perhaps assigned TRBD1 or TRBD2 (5 bases each). CDR3 length equals 15 residues. Deletions cut 1 base from V and 0 bases from J, with 10 bases between. Germline V gene lookup returns CDR1 SGHTA and CDR2 FQGNSA. The CDR3 protein is CASSLDGTSSYEQYF. DNA of the CDR3: TGTGCCAGCAGCTTAGATGGGACCAGCTCCTACGAGCAGTACTTC.

The V and J genes are TRBV12-5 and TRBJ1-5; D is undetermined. Looked up from germline, CDR1 is LGHNT and CDR2 is FRNRAP. V gave up 2 bases and J gave up 0 bases, with 17 bases separating them. The CDR3 runs 18 residues. CDR3 residues: CASGLSTRTDDSNQPQHF. The CDR3 DNA sequence: TGTGCTAGTGGTTTGTCCACTCGGACGGACGATAGCAATCAGCCCCAGCATTTT.

The chain is built from TRBV24-1 and TRBJ1-5; unclear D gene. Trimming removed 4 bases from V and 0 bases from J, with 6 bases in between. Germline CDR1 KGHDR, CDR2 SFDVKD. The CDR3 has 14 amino acids. This CDR3 is CATSDPYSNQPQHF. CDR3 DNA sequence: TGTGCCACCAGTGACCCCTATAGCAATCAGCCCCAGCATTTT.

V and J are TRBV27 and TRBJ1-5; no clear D. V dropped 4 bases and J dropped 8 bases, with 12 bases sitting between them. Germline V gene data show CDR1 as MNHEY and CDR2 as SMNVEV (reference sequence). The CDR3 totals 13 residues. As DNA, the CDR3 is TGTGCCAGCAGTTCAATGGTACTAGAGCCCCAGCATTTT. Protein sequence: CASSSMVLEPQHF.

The gene calls are TRBV19 and TRBJ1-4, with a possible D match to TRBD1 (5 bases). Germline-derived CDR1 and CDR2 are LNHDA and SQIVND (reference sequence). Trimming stripped 5 bases from V and 7 bases from J, with 17 bases between. The CDR3 has 15 amino acids. CDR3 nucleotide sequence: TGTGCCAGTAGTCTCCGGGACCCCGGTGGTGAAAAACTGTTTTTT. Protein sequence: CASSLRDPGGEKLFF. Combining the CDR3 with reference TRBV19 and TRBJ1-4 gives the whole variable domain DGGITQSPKYLFRKEGQNVTLSCEQNLNHDAMYWYRQDPGQGLRLIYYSQIVNDFQKGDIAEGYSVSREKKESFPLTVTSAQKNPTAFYLCASSLRDPGGEKLFFGSGTQLSVL.

The J gene is TRBJ2-2, the V gene TRBV20-1, with 7 bases lining up with TRBD2. The length of the CDR3 is 16 residues. V gave up 1 base and J gave up 0 bases; unmatched junction bases: 5. Germline CDR1 and CDR2: DFQATT and SNEGSKA (reference sequence). CDR3 DNA sequence: TGCAGTGCTAGAGCGGCGGGGGAGTCGAACACCGGGGAGCTGTTTTTT. This gives the protein CSARAAGESNTGELFF.

This clonotype came up a few times. The chain recombines TRBV5-1 with TRBJ2-7; tentatively, D is TRBD1 (6 bases). Trimming shortened V by 4 bases and J by 1 base, and 15 bases separated the two germline ends. CDR3 length: 15 residues. The germline V gene has CDR1 SGHRS and CDR2 YFSETQ. CDR3 region: CASSPDLRGSYEQYF. CDR3 nucleotide sequence: TGCGCCAGCAGCCCGGACCTCAGGGGTTCCTACGAGCAGTACTTC.

The rearrangement uses TRBV6-5 and TRBJ2-1; weak D call: TRBD2 (7 bases). CDR1 is MNHEY and CDR2 is SVGAGI in the germline V gene. Trimming cost V 2 bases and J 2 bases, with 10 bases left between them. The CDR3 totals 15 residues. The CDR3 DNA sequence: TGTGCCAGCAGTTACCTCGGGGGGCCCTACAATGAGCAGTTCTTC. Residues: CASSYLGGPYNEQFF.

J is TRBJ1-5 and V is TRBV12-3 or TRBV12-4; TRBD1 matches at 7 bases. The V segment lost 5 bases and the J segment 6 bases; nucleotides outside the gene matches: 4. The CDR3 runs to 13 residues. CDR3 DNA sequence: TGTGCCAGCAGTGCACAGGGGATTCAGCCCCAGCATTTT. Its protein product is CASSAQGIQPQHF.

This chain connects TRBV24-1 to TRBJ2-5; unclear D gene. The ends were cut back, 5 bases at V and 1 base at J, with 7 bases in the middle. The CDR3 loop spans 13 amino acids. The germline CDR1 and CDR2 sequences are KGHDR and SFDVKD. The CDR3 sequence: CATSARSQETQYF. CDR3 nucleotides: TGTGCCACCAGTGCAAGAAGCCAAGAGACCCAGTACTTC.

As concerns this clonotype: Sequence at one end of the junction differs from germline and may be a read error. The chain recombines TRBV7-7 with TRBJ2-3; D remains unclear. CDR3 size: 13 residues. Looked up from germline, CDR1 is SSHAT and CDR2 is FNYEAQ (reference sequence). This chain's CDR3 is CASSLLQPDTQYF. The CDR3 nucleotides read TGTGCTAGCAGCTTATTGCAACCAGATACGCAGTATTTT.

The chain couples TRBV5-1 to TRBJ1-1; possible D gene TRBD1, 6 bases. Between the trimmed V and J ends, which lost 6 bases and 6 bases, there was a span of 21 bases. The CDR3 runs 15 residues. Germline CDR1 is SGHRS and CDR2 is YFSETQ. The CDR3 bases are TGCGCCAGCACCGGACAGTTCCCGGGACGCGCTGAAGCTTTCTTT. It is translated as CASTGQFPGRAEAFF.

This clonotype was detected a few times. CDR3 nucleotides: TGCAGCGTCTCACTCCGGGACAGGGGAACAGATACGCAGTATTTT. It encodes CSVSLRDRGTDTQYF. This rearrangement joins TRBV29-1 to TRBJ2-3, with 10 bases aligning to TRBD1. Germline V gene data show CDR1 as SQVTM and CDR2 as ANQGSEA. This CDR3 has 15 amino acids. V lost 6 bases and J lost 3; bases outside the gene matches: 9.

A single count supports this clonotype. This chain joins TRBV7-3 and TRBJ2-6; D uncertain. In germline, CDR1 is SGHTA, CDR2 FQGTGA. The CDR3 contains 16 residues. V was cut by 5 bases and J by 0 bases, with 11 bases left in between. The CDR3 loop is CASSPRMDSGANVLTF. In DNA form, the CDR3 reads TGTGCCAGCAGCCCCCGCATGGACTCTGGGGCCAACGTCCTGACTTTC.

The chain has TRBV4-3 and TRBJ1-6; D is uncertain. Germline-derived CDR1 and CDR2 are LGHNA and YSLEER. Deletions cut 2 bases from V and 6 bases from J, with 14 bases between. CDR3 size: 16 residues. The CDR3 protein is CASSQRTENSNSPLHF. CDR3 nucleotides: TGCGCCAGCAGCCAAAGGACGGAAAACTCTAATTCACCCCTCCACTTT.

The gene calls are TRBV6-5 and TRBJ2-5, with D possibly matching TRBD1 (6 bases). Germline V gene sequence: CDR1 MNHEY, CDR2 SVGAGI. The CDR3 loop spans 14 amino acids. Trimming cost V 6 bases and J 1 base, with 12 bases left between them. This CDR3 reads CASRGATFQETQYF. In DNA form, the CDR3 reads TGTGCCAGCAGGGGGGCCACGTTCCAAGAGACCCAGTACTTC.

The rearrangement links TRBV9 to TRBJ2-5; D is ambiguous. CDR1 and CDR2 (germline): SGDLS, YYNGEE. V was trimmed by 0 bases and J by 2 bases, leaving 5 bases between them. CDR3 length: 13 residues. The CDR3 DNA follows: TGTGCCAGCAGCGTAGCCACTCAAGAGACCCAGTACTTC. Protein sequence: CASSVATQETQYF.

V and J are TRBV13 and TRBJ2-2; TRBD1 might be the D (6 bases). This CDR3 is built from 18 residues. The ends were cut back, 7 bases at V and 4 bases at J, with 25 bases in the middle. Germline V CDR1 and CDR2: PRHDT, FYEKMQ (reference sequence). The DNA of the CDR3 is TGTGCCAGCACCTCGACAGACTCAGGGGACGAAATCACCGGGGAGCTGTTTTTT. It encodes CASTSTDSGDEITGELFF.

This clonotype was counted a few times. The chain links TRBV4-3 to TRBJ2-1; 12 positions match TRBD2. The germline V gene encodes CDR1 LGHNA and CDR2 YSLEER. V was clipped by 0 bases and J by 2 bases; unmatched bases: 2. This CDR3 contains 17 residues. The CDR3 loop is CASSQDSSGGAYNEQFF. DNA of the CDR3: TGCGCCAGCAGCCAAGACTCTAGCGGGGGGGCCTACAATGAGCAGTTCTTC.

This clonotype came up a few times. J is TRBJ2-4 and V is TRBV6-5; D not resolved. V lost 10 bases to trimming and J lost 0 bases, with 13 bases between them. This CDR3 spans 14 amino acids. Germline CDR1 and CDR2: MNHEY and SVGAGI. CDR3 nucleotide sequence: TGTGCCACCCCCGGCCCTATAGCCAAAAACATTCAGTACTTC. This gives the protein CATPGPIAKNIQYF.

This clonotype has just a few counts. Relative to the germline gene, one junction end is altered; a read error may explain this. The genes are TRBV7-9 and TRBJ1-5; D unclear. Germline-derived CDR1 and CDR2 are SEHNR and FQNEAQ (reference sequence). This CDR3 is 13 amino acids long. CDR3 nucleotide sequence: TGTCCCAGCAGCCTAGAAGAGGATCAGCCCCAGCATTTT. It encodes CPSSLEEDQPQHF.

In its sample, this clonotype was seen a few times. The chain has TRBV6-2 or TRBV6-3 and TRBJ2-5; D gene ambiguous. Near its end, the DNA agrees better with TRBJ2-7, so the J call may be wrong. The CDR3 covers 15 residues. The V gene's germline CDR1 is MNHEY and CDR2 SVGEGT. The CDR3 sequence is CASTLGRYLAYEQYF. The DNA of the CDR3 is TGTGCCAGCACCCTAGGGCGGTACCTAGCCTACGAGCAGTACTTC.

This clonotype was counted many times. The rearrangement joins TRBV20-1 to TRBJ1-2, with TRBD1 as a possible D gene (6 bases). The CDR3 loop spans 16 amino acids. The V gene's germline CDR1 is DFQATT and CDR2 SNEGSKA (reference sequence). The V and J ends lost 1 base and 4 bases respectively, with 19 bases between them. CDR3 coding DNA: TGCAGTGCTAGAGCTCAGGACAGACATTATGGCTATGGCTACACCTTC. Translated: CSARAQDRHYGYGYTF.

This clonotype was detected a few times. The rearrangement joins TRBV11-2 to TRBJ2-3, with no clear D. The ends were cut back, 6 bases at V and 6 bases at J, with 13 bases in the middle. This CDR3 region has 13 residues. CDR1 and CDR2 (germline): SGHAT, FQNNGV. CDR3 sequence (DNA): TGTGCCAGCAGGACAATAGGTGGGGATACGCAGTATTTT. Protein: CASRTIGGDTQYF.

The chain has TRBV27 and TRBJ1-1, with a weak D call TRBD1 (5 bases). The CDR3 spans 15 residues. V was pared by 4 bases and J by 6 bases, with 18 bases between. CDR1 and CDR2 from the germline V gene are MNHEY and SMNVEV (reference sequence). The CDR3 loop is CASSYAPPGYAEAFF. CDR3 sequence (DNA): TGTGCCAGCAGTTACGCGCCCCCAGGGTACGCTGAAGCTTTCTTT.

This chain uses TRBV21-1 with TRBJ2-3. TRBV21-1 is shown as a pseudogene. The CDR3 consists of 14 residues. This chain's CDR3 is CASSSLTSVDTQYF. DNA of the CDR3: TGTGCCAGCAGCTCTCTGACTTCGGTAGATACGCAGTATTTT.